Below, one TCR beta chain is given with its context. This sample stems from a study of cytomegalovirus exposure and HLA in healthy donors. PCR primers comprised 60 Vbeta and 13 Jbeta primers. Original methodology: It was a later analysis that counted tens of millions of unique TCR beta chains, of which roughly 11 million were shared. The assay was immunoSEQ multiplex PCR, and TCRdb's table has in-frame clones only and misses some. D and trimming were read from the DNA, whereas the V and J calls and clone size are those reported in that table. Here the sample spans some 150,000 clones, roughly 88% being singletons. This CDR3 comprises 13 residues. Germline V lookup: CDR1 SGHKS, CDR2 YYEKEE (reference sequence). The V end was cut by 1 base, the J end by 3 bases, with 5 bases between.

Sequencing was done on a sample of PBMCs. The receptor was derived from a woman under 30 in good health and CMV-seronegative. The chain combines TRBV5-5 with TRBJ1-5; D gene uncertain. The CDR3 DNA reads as TGTGCCAGCAGCTTGAATTACAATCAGCCCCAGCATTTT. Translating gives CASSLNYNQPQHF.